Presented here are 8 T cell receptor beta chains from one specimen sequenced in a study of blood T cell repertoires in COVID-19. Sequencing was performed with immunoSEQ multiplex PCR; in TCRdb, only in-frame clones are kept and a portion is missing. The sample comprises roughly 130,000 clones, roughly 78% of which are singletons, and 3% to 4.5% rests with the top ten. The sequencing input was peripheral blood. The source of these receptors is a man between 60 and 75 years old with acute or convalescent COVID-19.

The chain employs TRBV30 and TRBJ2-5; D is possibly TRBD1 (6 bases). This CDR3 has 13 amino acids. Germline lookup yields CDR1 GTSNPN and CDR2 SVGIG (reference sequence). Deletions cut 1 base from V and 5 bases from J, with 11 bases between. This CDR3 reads CAWSGVRGETQYF. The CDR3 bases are TGTGCCTGGAGTGGAGTAAGGGGGGAGACCCAGTACTTC.

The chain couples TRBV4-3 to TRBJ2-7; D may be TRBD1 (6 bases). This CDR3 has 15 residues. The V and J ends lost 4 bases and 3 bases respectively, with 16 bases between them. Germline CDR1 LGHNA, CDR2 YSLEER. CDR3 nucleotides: TGCGCCAGCAGCCGAGCACAGGGAGTGAACTACGAGCAGTACTTC. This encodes CASSRAQGVNYEQYF.

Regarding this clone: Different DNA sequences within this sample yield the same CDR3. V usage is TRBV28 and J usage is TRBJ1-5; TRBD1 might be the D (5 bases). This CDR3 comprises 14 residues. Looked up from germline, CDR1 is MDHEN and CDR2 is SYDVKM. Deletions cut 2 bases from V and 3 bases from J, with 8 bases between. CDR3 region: CASSLGGSNQPQHF. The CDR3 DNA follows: TGTGCCAGCAGTTTAGGGGGGTCCAATCAGCCCCAGCATTTT.

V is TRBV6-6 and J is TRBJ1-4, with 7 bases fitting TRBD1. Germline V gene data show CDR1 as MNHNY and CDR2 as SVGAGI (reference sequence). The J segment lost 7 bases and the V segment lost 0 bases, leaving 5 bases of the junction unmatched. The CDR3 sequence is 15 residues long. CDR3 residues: CASSYSTQGGEKLFF. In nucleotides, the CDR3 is TGTGCCAGCAGTTACTCGACGCAGGGGGGTGAAAAACTGTTTTTT.

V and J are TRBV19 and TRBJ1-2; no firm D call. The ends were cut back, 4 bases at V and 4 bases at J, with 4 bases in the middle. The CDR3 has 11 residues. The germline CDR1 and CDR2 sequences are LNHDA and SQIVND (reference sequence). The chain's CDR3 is CASSSLYGYTF. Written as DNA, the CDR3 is TGTGCCAGTAGTAGTCTCTATGGCTACACCTTC.

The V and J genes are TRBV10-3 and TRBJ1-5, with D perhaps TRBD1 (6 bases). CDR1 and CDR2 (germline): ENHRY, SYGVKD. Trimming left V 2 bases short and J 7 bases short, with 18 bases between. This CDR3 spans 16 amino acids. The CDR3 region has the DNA TGTGCCATCAGTGAGCGGGGTGGGGACATCAGACAGCCCCAGCATTTT. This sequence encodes CAISERGGDIRQPQHF.

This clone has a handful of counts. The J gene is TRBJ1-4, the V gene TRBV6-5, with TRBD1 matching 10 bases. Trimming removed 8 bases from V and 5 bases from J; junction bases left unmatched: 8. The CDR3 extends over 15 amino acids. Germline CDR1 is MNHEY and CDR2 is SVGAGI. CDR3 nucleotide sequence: TGTGCCAGCTGCAACCCGGGACAGGGGAATGAAAAACTGTTTTTT. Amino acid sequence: CASCNPGQGNEKLFF.

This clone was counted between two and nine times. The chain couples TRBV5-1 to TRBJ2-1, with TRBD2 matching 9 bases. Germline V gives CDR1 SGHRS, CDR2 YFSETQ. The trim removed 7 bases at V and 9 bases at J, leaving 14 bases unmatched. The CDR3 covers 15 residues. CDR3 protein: CASSPQGTSSSEQFF. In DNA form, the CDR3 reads TGCGCCAGCTCACCCCAGGGGACTAGCTCTAGTGAGCAGTTCTTC.